This TCR beta chain was found in a study of cytomegalovirus exposure and HLA in healthy donors. Study as a whole: Among the approximately 400 donors who were genotyped, over 70% fell in the genetic ancestry cluster that is associated with self-reported Caucasian donors. Study-level points and caveats: Later analysis revealed greater clonal expansion in HLA-associated TCR beta chains than in equally common others. Later work associated roughly 17,000 TCR beta sequences with HLA alleles at 0.05 false discovery rate. Most observed TCR sequences were rare, whereas some public TCRs were detected in many donors.

Concerning this clone itself: Its antigen is not known.

13 Jbeta primers and 60 Vbeta primers were used for the PCR. The table came from immunoSEQ multiplex PCR; TCRdb's copy has only in-frame clones and leaves some out. Of 99,000 or so clones in the sample, around 86% were seen once. CDR3 length equals 15 residues. Germline lookup yields CDR1 SGDLS and CDR2 YYNGEE. V was pared by 5 bases and J by 8 bases, with 22 bases between. This clonotype originated in a man aged 25 to 45 in good health and CMV-seropositive. Sequencing was performed on PBMCs. The chain combines TRBV9 with TRBJ1-2; TRBD1 might be the D (5 bases). The CDR3 reads CASSGGTRVGVGYTF. The CDR3 nucleotides are TGTGCCAGCAGTGGGGGGACCAGGGTAGGGGTAGGCTACACCTTC.